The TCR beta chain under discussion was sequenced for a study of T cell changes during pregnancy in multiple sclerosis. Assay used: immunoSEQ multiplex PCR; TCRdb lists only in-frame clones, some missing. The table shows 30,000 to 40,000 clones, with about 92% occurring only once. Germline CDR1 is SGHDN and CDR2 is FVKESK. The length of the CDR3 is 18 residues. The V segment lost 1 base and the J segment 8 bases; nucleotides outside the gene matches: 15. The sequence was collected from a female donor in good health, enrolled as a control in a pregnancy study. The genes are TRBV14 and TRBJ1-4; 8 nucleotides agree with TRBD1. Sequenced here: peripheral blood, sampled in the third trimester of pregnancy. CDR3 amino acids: CASSQAIKESGGKEKLFF. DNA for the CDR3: TGTGCCAGCAGCCAAGCTATAAAAGAGTCAGGGGGCAAAGAAAAACTGTTTTTT.